Shown below are 18 T cell receptor beta chains from a single sample sequenced in a study of response to subunit inactivated influenza vaccine. TCRdb fed the RT-PCR reads into MiXCR, producing one record per CDR3 protein. The sample includes around 190,000 distinct CDR3 sequences, around 14% of them seen just once. Sample: CD8+ T cells sorted from PBMCs, taken approximately 5 days after vaccination. Receptors were obtained from a man between 50 and 59 years old who received an inactivated influenza vaccine.

The V gene is TRBV5-1, the J gene TRBJ1-6, with 8 bases fitting TRBD1. Unmatched junction bases numbered 7, after V lost 4 bases and J lost 10 bases. Per the germline V gene, CDR1 is SGHRS and CDR2 is YFSETQ. The CDR3 extends over 14 amino acids. The CDR3, as DNA: TGCGCCAGCAGCACCACAGGGGGTGGCTCACCCCTCCACTTT. Amino acid sequence: CASSTTGGGSPLHF.

J is TRBJ2-2 and V is TRBV9, with 7 positions matching TRBD2. Germline CDR1 SGDLS, CDR2 YYNGEE. V dropped 3 bases and J dropped 0; count of bases not matched to a gene: 11. The CDR3 extends over 18 amino acids. For the CDR3, the DNA is TGTGCCAGCAGCGGGGTGGCTAGCGGAGTAACGAACACCGGGGAGCTGTTTTTT. It specifies CASSGVASGVTNTGELFF.

This clonotype was observed many times. The chain joins TRBV6-5 to TRBJ1-1, with D hard to call. V was cut by 2 bases and J by 1 base, with 5 bases left in between. CDR3 size: 13 residues. Germline CDR1 and CDR2: MNHEY and SVGAGI. The CDR3 reads CASSYGRNTEAFF. CDR3 bases: TGTGCCAGCAGTTACGGAAGGAACACTGAAGCTTTCTTT.

This clonotype was found a few times. V usage is TRBV12-3 or TRBV12-4 and J usage is TRBJ2-5; 7 bases line up with TRBD1. The CDR3 runs 14 residues. The V segment lost 6 bases and the J segment 1 base; nucleotides outside the gene matches: 5. The CDR3 DNA follows: TGTGCCAGCAGGATGACAGGGCGCCAAGAGACCCAGTACTTC. Protein: CASRMTGRQETQYF.

This clonotype has a count of ten or more. The CDR3 loop reads CASKETGTGGLAQHF. Here the CDR3 DNA reads TGTGCCAGCAAGGAAACCGGGACAGGGGGCTTGGCCCAGCATTTT. The chain is built from TRBV27 and TRBJ1-5, with 12 bases that match TRBD1. This CDR3 comprises 15 residues. The trim removed 7 bases at V and 11 bases at J, leaving 12 bases unmatched. Germline V gene lookup returns CDR1 MNHEY and CDR2 SMNVEV (reference sequence).

This clonotype was seen only a few times. The chain employs TRBV12-3 or TRBV12-4 and TRBJ2-1; TRBD2 matches at 8 bases. The CDR3 runs to 14 residues. V dropped 5 bases and J dropped 6; count of bases not matched to a gene: 6. CDR3 amino acids: CASSPGLESNEQFF. The CDR3 DNA sequence: TGTGCCAGCAGTCCGGGACTAGAGTCCAATGAGCAGTTCTTC.

This clonotype was detected a few times. This rearrangement joins TRBV11-2 to TRBJ2-5, with D maybe TRBD2 (6 bases). V lost 0 bases and J 4 bases, leaving 15 bases between the germline ends. Per germline, CDR1 SGHAT and CDR2 FQNNGV. The length of the CDR3 is 16 residues. The CDR3 bases are TGTGCCAGCAGCTTAGATCTGGTGGGAGGAGGAGAGACCCAGTACTTC. Protein product: CASSLDLVGGGETQYF.

The chain links TRBV5-6 to TRBJ2-4; D is ambiguous. The CDR3 contains 14 residues. V dropped 2 bases and J dropped 6 bases, with 12 bases sitting between them. Germline V gene sequence: CDR1 SGHDT, CDR2 YYEEEE. The CDR3 sequence is CASSLGRWGNIQYF. The CDR3 nucleotides are TGTGCCAGCAGCTTAGGCAGGTGGGGAAACATTCAGTACTTC.

This clonotype was counted between two and nine times. The chain joins TRBV20-1 to TRBJ2-7; the D call may be TRBD1 or TRBD2 (5 bases each). Trimming left V 2 bases short and J 2 bases short, with 16 bases between. This CDR3 region has 15 residues. Germline loops: CDR1 DFQATT, CDR2 SNEGSKA (reference sequence). CDR3 nucleotides: TGCAGTGCTAGAATTACAGGAGGTACCGCCTACGAGCAGTACTTC. It translates to CSARITGGTAYEQYF.

This clonotype was counted only a few times. The V call is TRBV12-3 or TRBV12-4, the J call TRBJ2-3, with D hard to call. This CDR3 comprises 12 residues. Trimming cost V 4 bases and J 4 bases, with 6 bases left between them. DNA of the CDR3: TGTGCCAGCAGTTCAGGAGCAGATACGCAGTATTTT. It encodes CASSSGADTQYF.

This clonotype was counted a few times. The chain couples TRBV14 to TRBJ2-1; D is unclear. CDR1 and CDR2 from the germline V gene are SGHDN and FVKESK. The CDR3 has 13 amino acids. Trimming took off 1 base at V and 8 bases at J, with 9 bases between the two ends. CDR3 coding DNA: TGTGCCAGCAGCCAAGGTCTTCGGGATGAGCAGTTCTTC. Translated, it gives CASSQGLRDEQFF.

CDR3 nucleotides: TGCAGCGTTGAAAAACTAGCGGGCAACTCCTACAATGAGCAGTTCTTC. This codes for CSVEKLAGNSYNEQFF. This chain connects TRBV29-1 to TRBJ2-1; 9 nucleotides match TRBD2. The CDR3 is made up of 16 amino acids. V dropped 2 bases and J dropped 0; count of bases not matched to a gene: 5. Germline V gives CDR1 SQVTM, CDR2 ANQGSEA.

This clonotype was detected only a few times. The rearrangement links TRBV29-1 to TRBJ2-1; D unclear. This CDR3 is 13 amino acids long. Germline V lookup: CDR1 SQVTM, CDR2 ANQGSEA. Trimming took 4 bases from V and 0 from J, leaving 7 bases between them. The CDR3 region is CSVVVSSYNEQFF. For the CDR3, the DNA is TGCAGCGTTGTGGTGAGCTCCTACAATGAGCAGTTCTTC.

The chain is built from TRBV4-3 and TRBJ2-3; 11 positions match TRBD2. Germline trimming cut 4 bases from V and 4 bases from J; bases unmatched to any gene: 7. CDR1 LGHNA and CDR2 YSLEER come from the germline V gene. This CDR3 has 16 residues. The CDR3 sequence: CASSRTLAGVSDTQYF. The CDR3 DNA follows: TGCGCCAGCAGCCGCACACTAGCGGGGGTGTCAGATACGCAGTATTTT.

The rearrangement links TRBV27 to TRBJ2-2; 16 bases line up with TRBD2. Looked up from germline, CDR1 is MNHEY and CDR2 is SMNVEV (reference sequence). CDR3 length: 17 residues. With V trimmed by 3 bases and J by 5 bases, 3 bases remained unmatched. CDR3 region: CASSFGTSGGGTGELFF. The CDR3 nucleotides read TGTGCCAGCAGTTTCGGGACTAGCGGGGGGGGTACCGGGGAGCTGTTTTTT.

The chain has TRBV6-5 and TRBJ2-7; 9 nucleotides align to TRBD1. CDR1 MNHEY and CDR2 SVGAGI come from the germline V gene. J gave up 5 bases and V 4 bases, and 12 bases lay outside the gene matches. CDR3 size: 16 residues. The CDR3 is CASSLTPGTGRDEQYF. CDR3 coding DNA: TGTGCCAGCAGTTTAACCCCCGGGACAGGGAGAGACGAGCAGTACTTC.

V usage is TRBV27 and J usage is TRBJ2-3, with a tentative D call TRBD2 (7 bases). Per germline, CDR1 MNHEY and CDR2 SMNVEV (reference sequence). With 8 bases removed from V and 1 base from J, the gap between germline ends came to 19 bases. The CDR3 has 16 residues. The CDR3 sequence is CASANRGALGTDTQYF. The CDR3 nucleotides read TGTGCCAGCGCCAACCGGGGGGCGCTTGGCACAGATACGCAGTATTTT.

This clonotype showed up many times. The rearrangement links TRBV28 to TRBJ2-7; tentatively, D is TRBD2 (7 bases). Between the trimmed V and J ends, which lost 8 bases and 0 bases, there was a span of 14 bases. This CDR3 comprises 14 residues. Germline V lookup: CDR1 MDHEN, CDR2 SYDVKM. The CDR3 loop reads CASAKGGPSYEQYF. DNA for the CDR3: TGTGCCAGCGCAAAGGGGGGGCCCTCCTACGAGCAGTACTTC.